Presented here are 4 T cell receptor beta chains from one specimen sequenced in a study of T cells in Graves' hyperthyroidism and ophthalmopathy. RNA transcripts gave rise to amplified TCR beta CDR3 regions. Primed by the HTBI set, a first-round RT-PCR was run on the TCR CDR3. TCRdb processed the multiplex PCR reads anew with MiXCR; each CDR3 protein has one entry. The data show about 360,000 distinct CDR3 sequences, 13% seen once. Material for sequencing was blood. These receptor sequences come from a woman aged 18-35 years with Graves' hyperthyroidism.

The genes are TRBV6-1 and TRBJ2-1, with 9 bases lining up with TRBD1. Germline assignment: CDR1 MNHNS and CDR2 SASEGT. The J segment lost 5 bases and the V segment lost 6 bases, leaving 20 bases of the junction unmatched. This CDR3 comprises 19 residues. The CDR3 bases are TGTGCCAGCAGGAAACAGGGGGCCCTAACGATTAGATCTCACAATGAGCAGTTCTTC. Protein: CASRKQGALTIRSHNEQFF.

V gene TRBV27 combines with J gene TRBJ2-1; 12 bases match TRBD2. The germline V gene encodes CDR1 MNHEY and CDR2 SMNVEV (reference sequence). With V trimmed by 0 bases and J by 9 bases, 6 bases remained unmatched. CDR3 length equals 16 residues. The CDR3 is CASSLSGLAGRIEQFF. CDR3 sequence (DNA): TGTGCCAGCAGTTTATCCGGACTAGCGGGGAGGATTGAGCAGTTCTTC.

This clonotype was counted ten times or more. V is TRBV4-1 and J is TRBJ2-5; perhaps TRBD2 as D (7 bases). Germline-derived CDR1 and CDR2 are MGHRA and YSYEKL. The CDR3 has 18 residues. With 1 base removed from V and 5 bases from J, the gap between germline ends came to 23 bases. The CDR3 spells CASSQGEWGGPDHETQYF. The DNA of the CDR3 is TGCGCCAGCAGCCAAGGCGAGTGGGGGGGGCCGGATCATGAGACCCAGTACTTC.

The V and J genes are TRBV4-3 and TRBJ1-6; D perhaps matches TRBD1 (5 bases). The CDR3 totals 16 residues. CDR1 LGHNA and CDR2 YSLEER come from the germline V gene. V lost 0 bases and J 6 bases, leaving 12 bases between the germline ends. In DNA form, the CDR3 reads TGCGCCAGCAGCCAAGATTGGGGCAGGCGTAATTCACCCCTCCACTTT. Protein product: CASSQDWGRRNSPLHF.